What follows are 29 T cell receptor beta chains derived from one specimen sequenced in a study of T-cell memory formation after mild COVID-19 (dated by TCRdb to about 2021). The library was prepared using 5' RACE. Sequencing used an Illumina NovaSeq 6000. In-frame beta chains were kept once TCRdb had trimmed the public reads at Q25 with fastp and called clones with MiXCR. Each entry is one CDR3 protein sequence, shown with its most common DNA and genes. This sample lists approximately 250,000 distinct CDR3 sequences; 15% to 20% were detected once. Around 23% of the sample is taken by the ten largest. The material sequenced was PBMCs or a T cell subset sorted from them (not recorded which). All receptors come from a man aged 18 to 30 who had mild COVID-19 (a few samples of this study predate the infection). The sample titles of this study are shuffled in the database, so cell type and time point are left out; the donor was told from shared clones.

The chain uses TRBV18 and TRBJ2-3; tentatively, D is TRBD2 (5 bases). CDR3 length: 15 residues. Trimming took 3 bases from V and 2 from J, leaving 12 bases between them. Germline CDR1 KGHSH, CDR2 LQKENI. CDR3 in amino acids: CASSPRAVITDTQYF. CDR3 nucleotides: TGTGCCAGCTCACCGCGAGCGGTGATCACAGATACGCAGTATTTT.

The chain is built from TRBV5-1 and TRBJ2-3, with D hard to call. CDR3 size: 11 residues. Trimming pared 7 bases from V and 2 bases from J, leaving 5 bases between. Per the germline V gene, CDR1 is SGHRS and CDR2 is YFSETQ. The DNA for the CDR3 is TGCGCCAGCGGAAACACAGATACGCAGTATTTT. Translation gives CASGNTDTQYF.

This chain joins TRBV7-2 and TRBJ2-1, with D perhaps given as TRBD1 or TRBD2 (5 bases each). Per germline, CDR1 SGHTA and CDR2 FQGNSA. This CDR3 is 16 amino acids long. Trimming cost V 5 bases and J 3 bases, with 17 bases left between them. The CDR3 bases are TGTGCCAGCAGCGGAACCGGGACCCTCATCTACAATGAGCAGTTCTTC. Residues: CASSGTGTLIYNEQFF. The full variable domain, in which reference TRBV7-2 and TRBJ2-1 provide the parts outside the CDR3, is GAGVSQSPSNKVTEKGKDVELRCDPISGHTALYWYRQSLGQGLEFLIYFQGNSAPDKSGLPSDRFSAERTGGSVSTLTIQRTQQEDSAVYLCASSGTGTLIYNEQFFGPGTRLTVL.

V is TRBV12-3 or TRBV12-4 and J is TRBJ1-2, with D unclear. The CDR3 has 10 amino acids. V lost 5 bases to trimming and J lost 12 bases, with 10 bases between them. CDR3 amino acids: CASSLEIHTF. For the CDR3, the DNA is TGTGCCAGCAGTCTGGAGATCCACACCTTC.

The sample holds many counts of this clonotype. V and J are TRBV20-1 and TRBJ2-3; tentative D call: TRBD2 (6 bases). Germline assignment: CDR1 DFQATT and CDR2 SNEGSKA (reference sequence). The V gene lost 6 bases and the J gene lost 3 bases, with 13 bases spanning the gap. The CDR3 is 13 amino acids. CDR3 loop: CSARAGGTDTQYF. CDR3 in DNA: TGCAGTGCGAGGGCTGGAGGGACAGATACGCAGTATTTT.

V and J are TRBV11-1 and TRBJ2-3, with D possibly matching TRBD2 (5 bases). This CDR3 comprises 15 residues. Germline V gives CDR1 SGHAT, CDR2 FQDESV (reference sequence). V dropped 3 bases and J dropped 3 bases, with 13 bases sitting between them. Here the CDR3 DNA reads TGTGCCAGCAGCTTTGTACAGCGAGGGACAGATACGCAGTATTTT. The encoded protein is CASSFVQRGTDTQYF.

This clonotype occurred once. One base away lies a much larger clone, so this may be a sequencing read error. This chain connects TRBV7-2 to TRBJ2-5, with unresolved D. The CDR3 has 11 amino acids. Trimming shortened V by 5 bases and J by 6 bases, and 7 bases separated the two germline ends. Germline CDR1 is SGHTA and CDR2 is FQGNSA. In DNA form, the CDR3 reads TGTGCCAGCAGCCCCTGGAAGACCCAGTACTTC. Translation gives CASSPWKTQYF. Filled out from reference TRBV7-2 and TRBJ2-5, the complete variable domain reads GAGVSQSPSNKVTEKGKDVELRCDPISGHTALYWYRQSLGQGLEFLIYFQGNSAPDKSGLPSDRFSAERTGGSVSTLTIQRTQQEDSAVYLCASSPWKTQYFGPGTRLLVL.

V gene TRBV5-1 combines with J gene TRBJ1-1; D may be TRBD1 (6 bases). Per the germline V gene, CDR1 is SGHRS and CDR2 is YFSETQ. The length of the CDR3 is 16 residues. Trimming removed 4 bases at V and 2 bases at J, with 18 bases between. CDR3 sequence: CASSLQPGQSNTEAFF. The CDR3 nucleotides are TGCGCCAGCAGCCTACAGCCGGGACAATCAAACACTGAAGCTTTCTTT.

There are many counts of this clonotype. This sequence joins TRBV7-2 and TRBJ2-5; 7 bases agree with TRBD1. V dropped 5 bases and J dropped 2; count of bases not matched to a gene: 5. This CDR3 is built from 14 residues. Germline V CDR1 and CDR2: SGHTA, FQGNSA. The CDR3 DNA follows: TGTGCCAGCAGCCTAGAGGGACAGCAAGAGACCCAGTACTTC. Protein product: CASSLEGQQETQYF.

This clonotype has a handful of counts. This chain joins TRBV5-1 and TRBJ2-3; 11 bases map to TRBD2. Germline lookup yields CDR1 SGHRS and CDR2 YFSETQ. Trimming removed 6 bases from V and 5 bases from J; junction bases left unmatched: 8. CDR3 length equals 15 residues. The CDR3 coding sequence is TGCGCCAGCAACCAACTAGCGGGGGAGCAAGATACGCAGTATTTT. Its protein product is CASNQLAGEQDTQYF.

This clonotype was found a few times. The chain uses TRBV5-1 and TRBJ2-7; TRBD2 matches 9 bases. CDR3 length: 15 amino acids. Germline trimming cut 2 bases from V and 4 bases from J; bases unmatched to any gene: 7. Per the germline V gene, CDR1 is SGHRS and CDR2 is YFSETQ. The CDR3, as DNA: TGCGCCAGCAGCTTTAGCAGCGGGGGGCCTTACGAGCAGTACTTC. Translated: CASSFSSGGPYEQYF. Looking up the rest from reference TRBV5-1 and TRBJ2-7 gives the full variable domain: KAGVTQTPRYLIKTRGQQVTLSCSPISGHRSVSWYQQTPGQGLQFLFEYFSETQRNKGNFPGRFSGRQFSNSRSEMNVSTLELGDSALYLCASSFSSGGPYEQYFGPGTRLTVT.

The sample holds many counts of this clonotype. The CDR3 bases are TGTGCCAGCAGCTTAGGGCAGGGCTTAGCCAAAAACATTCAGTACTTC. Residues: CASSLGQGLAKNIQYF. The genes are TRBV7-2 and TRBJ2-4, with a tentative D call TRBD1 (5 bases). The CDR3 has 16 residues. Germline V lookup: CDR1 SGHTA, CDR2 FQGNSA. The germline V and J ends were trimmed by 1 base and 0 bases, with 10 bases remaining between them.

The chain uses TRBV20-1 and TRBJ2-1; 8 nucleotides match TRBD2. This CDR3 region has 17 residues. Germline V gene sequence: CDR1 DFQATT, CDR2 SNEGSKA (reference sequence). The junction had 10 bases not matched to a gene; V was cut back by 0 bases and J by 3 bases. The CDR3 DNA reads as TGCAGTGCTAGAGAGTCCTACTACGGGGGGGGCTACAATGAGCAGTTCTTC. It encodes CSARESYYGGGYNEQFF.

This clonotype was found a few times. The genes are TRBV7-9 and TRBJ2-3; D unclear. Germline values: CDR1 SEHNR, CDR2 FQNEAQ (reference sequence). Between the trimmed V and J ends, which lost 3 bases and 2 bases, there was a span of 9 bases. The CDR3 has 14 amino acids. CDR3 sequence: CASSFSSLTDTQYF. CDR3 nucleotide sequence: TGTGCCAGCAGCTTCAGTTCACTCACAGATACGCAGTATTTT. The whole variable domain, remainder taken from reference TRBV7-9 and TRBJ2-3, is DTGVSQNPRHKITKRGQNVTFRCDPISEHNRLYWYRQTLGQGPEFLTYFQNEAQLEKSRLLSDRFSAERPKGSFSTLEIQRTEQGDSAMYLCASSFSSLTDTQYFGPGTRLTVL.

The V and J genes are TRBV7-2 and TRBJ2-1; TRBD2 matches 7 bases. CDR3 length: 16 amino acids. Trimming at V came to 5 bases and at J to 7 bases, leaving 14 bases not matched to a gene. CDR1 and CDR2 (germline): SGHTA, FQGNSA. CDR3 region: CASSPRRAGVGNEQFF. The CDR3 nucleotides are TGTGCCAGCAGCCCCAGGCGGGCGGGAGTAGGGAATGAGCAGTTCTTC. Using reference TRBV7-2 and TRBJ2-1 for the parts outside the CDR3, the full variable domain is GAGVSQSPSNKVTEKGKDVELRCDPISGHTALYWYRQSLGQGLEFLIYFQGNSAPDKSGLPSDRFSAERTGGSVSTLTIQRTQQEDSAVYLCASSPRRAGVGNEQFFGPGTRLTVL.

The rearrangement joins TRBV2 to TRBJ1-6; D gene ambiguous. CDR3 size: 16 residues. Trimming took 3 bases from V and 9 from J, leaving 18 bases between them. Per the germline V gene, CDR1 is SNHLY and CDR2 is FYNNEI. The CDR3 DNA reads TGTGCCAGCAGTGATTTCGGGGTTTCAATGGGTTCACCCCTCCACTTT. Amino acid sequence: CASSDFGVSMGSPLHF.

The sample holds a few counts of this clonotype. This chain links TRBV6-2 or TRBV6-3 with TRBJ1-1; 7 positions agree with TRBD1. The CDR3 contains 14 residues. V dropped 5 bases and J dropped 4; count of bases not matched to a gene: 7. CDR1 and CDR2 from the germline V gene are MNHEY and SVGEGT. CDR3: CASSATGRGTEAFF. DNA for the CDR3: TGTGCCAGCAGTGCGACAGGGAGGGGCACTGAAGCTTTCTTT.

The V call is TRBV7-9, the J call TRBJ2-1, with 7 bases fitting TRBD2. With 6 bases clipped from V and 2 bases from J, the junction kept 4 bases outside the gene matches. This CDR3 is 14 amino acids long. Germline loops: CDR1 SEHNR, CDR2 FQNEAQ (reference sequence). CDR3 in amino acids: CASRGGVPYNEQFF. CDR3 nucleotide sequence: TGTGCCAGCAGGGGAGGGGTCCCCTACAATGAGCAGTTCTTC. The full variable domain, rest sourced from reference TRBV7-9 and TRBJ2-1, is DTGVSQNPRHKITKRGQNVTFRCDPISEHNRLYWYRQTLGQGPEFLTYFQNEAQLEKSRLLSDRFSAERPKGSFSTLEIQRTEQGDSAMYLCASRGGVPYNEQFFGPGTRLTVL.

The chain has TRBV20-1 and TRBJ1-1; D ambiguous. CDR1 is DFQATT, CDR2 SNEGSKA, per germline (reference sequence). The CDR3 spans 13 residues. Trimming stripped 2 bases from V and 0 bases from J, with 7 bases between. The chain's CDR3 is CSARTRMNTEAFF. CDR3 nucleotides: TGCAGTGCTAGAACCAGGATGAACACTGAAGCTTTCTTT.

Concerning this clonotype: An end of the junction differs from the germline gene, which may be a read error. The rearrangement uses TRBV4-1 and TRBJ2-1; 11 nucleotides align to TRBD2. The CDR3 has 18 residues. Germline V lookup: CDR1 MGHRA, CDR2 YSYEKL. The CDR3 DNA follows: TGCGCCAGCAGACAAGACACGGCTAGCGGGGGGCCCTACAATGAGCAGTTCTTC. This encodes CASRQDTASGGPYNEQFF.

This clonotype was seen only a few times. This chain joins TRBV27 and TRBJ2-7; D tentatively reads TRBD1 or TRBD2 (5 bases each). There are 14 residues in the CDR3. Germline V gene sequence: CDR1 MNHEY, CDR2 SMNVEV (reference sequence). V was pared by 2 bases and J by 3 bases, with 11 bases between. Here the CDR3 DNA reads TGTGCCAGCAGTTTAGGGGGACGGGGCTACGAGCAGTACTTC. It codes for CASSLGGRGYEQYF.

This clonotype was seen a few times. The rearrangement joins TRBV5-8 to TRBJ2-1; no firm D call. Deletions cut 0 bases from V and 15 bases from J, with 13 bases between. Germline V gives CDR1 SGHTS, CDR2 YDEGEE. The CDR3 totals 12 residues. CDR3 coding DNA: TGTGCCAGCAGCTTGGCCGTGCTCCGGAGGTTCTTC. Protein: CASSLAVLRRFF.

The chain carries TRBV2 and TRBJ2-3; D not certain. The CDR3 spans 11 residues. CDR1 is SNHLY and CDR2 is FYNNEI in the germline V gene. Deletions cut 11 bases from V and 5 bases from J, with 11 bases between. The CDR3 DNA sequence: TGTGCCCCCAAGAGCCGAGATACGCAGTATTTT. Its protein is CAPKSRDTQYF.

The chain carries TRBV6-5 and TRBJ1-6; 7 nucleotides agree with TRBD1. Germline assignment: CDR1 MNHEY and CDR2 SVGAGI. The CDR3 loop spans 12 amino acids. The J segment lost 10 bases and the V segment lost 8 bases, leaving 5 bases of the junction unmatched. CDR3 bases: TGTGCCAGCCGACAGGGTGGGTCACCCCTCCACTTT. It is translated as CASRQGGSPLHF.

The J gene is TRBJ2-7, the V gene TRBV20-1, with 7 bases identical to TRBD1. Germline V gene sequence: CDR1 DFQATT, CDR2 SNEGSKA (reference sequence). The CDR3 loop spans 13 amino acids. J gave up 3 bases and V 4 bases, and 6 bases lay outside the gene matches. The CDR3 region is CSATPRQGYEQYF. Written as DNA, the CDR3 is TGCAGTGCTACCCCGAGACAGGGCTACGAGCAGTACTTC.

This clonotype was seen more than once but under ten times. This chain uses TRBV11-1 with TRBJ2-7; 13 nucleotides line up with TRBD2. In germline, CDR1 is SGHAT, CDR2 FQDESV (reference sequence). V gave up 3 bases and J gave up 0 bases; unmatched junction bases: 26. This CDR3 spans 24 amino acids. This CDR3 reads CASSLGRGLAGTSHAPGSSYEQYF. CDR3 nucleotide sequence: TGTGCCAGCAGCTTGGGCCGGGGACTAGCGGGGACTTCACACGCACCAGGAAGCTCCTACGAGCAGTACTTC. The variable domain in full, completed from reference TRBV11-1 and TRBJ2-7, reads EAEVAQSPRYKITEKSQAVAFWCDPISGHATLYWYRQILGQGPELLVQFQDESVVDDSQLPKDRFSAERLKGVDSTLKIQPAELGDSAMYLCASSLGRGLAGTSHAPGSSYEQYFGPGTRLTVT.

The genes are TRBV28 and TRBJ2-5; D call uncertain. Germline lookup yields CDR1 MDHEN and CDR2 SYDVKM. This CDR3 region has 11 residues. The V end lost 5 bases, the J end lost 14 bases, and 15 bases lay between the germline ends. The DNA of the CDR3 is TGTGCCAGCAGTCCTTCTTCTGGGGTTTACTTC. It codes for CASSPSSGVYF.

This clonotype was detected only a few times. The V call is TRBV2, the J call TRBJ1-1, with a tentative D call TRBD1 (5 bases). The CDR3 is made up of 15 amino acids. The V gene's germline CDR1 is SNHLY and CDR2 FYNNEI. The ends were cut back, 8 bases at V and 2 bases at J, with 18 bases in the middle. The CDR3 reads CASGGEGDSNTEAFF. In DNA form, the CDR3 reads TGTGCCAGCGGGGGGGAGGGTGATAGCAACACTGAAGCTTTCTTT.

This chain links TRBV27 with TRBJ2-1, with a tentative D call TRBD1 (5 bases). Per the germline V gene, CDR1 is MNHEY and CDR2 is SMNVEV (reference sequence). V lost 4 bases and J 3 bases, leaving 13 bases between the germline ends. The CDR3 loop spans 15 amino acids. The chain's CDR3 is CASSSDTGIYNEQFF. The CDR3 DNA sequence: TGTGCCAGCAGTTCGGACACAGGAATCTACAATGAGCAGTTCTTC.